A single sample is the source of the 2 T cell receptor beta chains below, sequenced in a study of blood T cell repertoires in COVID-19 (dated by TCRdb to about 2020). Receptor libraries were prepared by the immunoSEQ multiplex PCR assay. The clones in this table, taken by TCRdb from immuneACCESS, are in-frame only. Not every clone is retained; where verified, under half of the shortfall comes from an unresolved V gene, and the cause of the rest is unknown. The sample yields 150,000 to 200,000 clones; 86% were counted once. Roughly 9.1% of the sample comes from the top ten. The sample comprised PBMCs or T cells enriched from blood (not recorded which). The receptors originated from a woman in her 30s who had recovered from COVID-19.

This sequence joins TRBV6-5 and TRBJ1-3; 11 positions match TRBD1. CDR1 MNHEY and CDR2 SVGAGI come from the germline V gene. This CDR3 has 15 residues. J gave up 4 bases and V 6 bases, and 5 bases lay outside the gene matches. The CDR3 DNA follows: TGTGCCAGCAGGGGGACAGGGGGTCCCGGAAACACCATATATTTT. Its protein product is CASRGTGGPGNTIYF.

The chain carries TRBV6-5 and TRBJ1-5, with D possibly being TRBD1 (5 bases). The V gene's germline CDR1 is MNHEY and CDR2 SVGAGI. The CDR3 extends over 13 amino acids. V was clipped by 6 bases and J by 6 bases, with 12 bases between them. CDR3 amino acids: CASSRVDGQPQHF. For the CDR3, the DNA is TGTGCCAGCAGCAGGGTGGATGGTCAGCCCCAGCATTTT.